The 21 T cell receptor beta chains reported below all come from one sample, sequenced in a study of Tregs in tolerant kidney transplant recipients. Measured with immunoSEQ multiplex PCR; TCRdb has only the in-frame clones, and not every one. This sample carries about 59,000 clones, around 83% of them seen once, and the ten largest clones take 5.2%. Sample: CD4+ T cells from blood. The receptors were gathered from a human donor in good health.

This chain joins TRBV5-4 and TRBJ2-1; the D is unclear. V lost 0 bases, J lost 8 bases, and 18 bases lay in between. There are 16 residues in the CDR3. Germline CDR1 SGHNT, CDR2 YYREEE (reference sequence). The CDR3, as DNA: TGTGCCAGCAGCTTGGAGTGGGCCCTCCAAGGCGATGAGCAGTTCTTC. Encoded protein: CASSLEWALQGDEQFF.

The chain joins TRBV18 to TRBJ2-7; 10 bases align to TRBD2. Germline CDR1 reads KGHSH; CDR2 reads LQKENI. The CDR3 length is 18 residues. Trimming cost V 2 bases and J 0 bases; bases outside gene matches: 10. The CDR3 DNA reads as TGTGCCAGCTCACCATTGGCGGCTAGCGGGGGAGACTCCTACGAGCAGTACTTC. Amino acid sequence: CASSPLAASGGDSYEQYF.

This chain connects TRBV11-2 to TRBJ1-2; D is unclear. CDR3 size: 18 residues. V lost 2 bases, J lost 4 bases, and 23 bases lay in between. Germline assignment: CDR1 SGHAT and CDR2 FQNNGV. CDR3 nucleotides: TGTGCCAGCAGCTTAAACCCCCTTGGGGAGGAGCGGATCTATGGCTACACCTTC. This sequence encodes CASSLNPLGEERIYGYTF.

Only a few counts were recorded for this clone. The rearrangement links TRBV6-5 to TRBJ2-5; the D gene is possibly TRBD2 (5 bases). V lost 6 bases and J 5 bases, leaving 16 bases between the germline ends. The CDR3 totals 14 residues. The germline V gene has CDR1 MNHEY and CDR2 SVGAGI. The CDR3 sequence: CASSPPAGPETQYF. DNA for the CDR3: TGTGCCAGCAGCCCCCCGGCGGGCCCTGAGACCCAGTACTTC.

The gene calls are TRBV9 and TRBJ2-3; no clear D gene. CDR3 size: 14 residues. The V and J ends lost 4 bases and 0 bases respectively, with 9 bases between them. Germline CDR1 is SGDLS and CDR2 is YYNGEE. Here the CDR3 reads CASSQQTSTDTQYF. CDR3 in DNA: TGTGCCAGCAGCCAGCAGACTAGCACAGATACGCAGTATTTT.

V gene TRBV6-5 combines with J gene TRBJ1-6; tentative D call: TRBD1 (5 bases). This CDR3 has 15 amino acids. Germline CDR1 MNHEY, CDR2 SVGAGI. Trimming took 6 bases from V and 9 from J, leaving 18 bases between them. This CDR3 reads CASRPGLGVGSPLHF. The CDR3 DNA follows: TGTGCCAGCAGACCCGGGTTGGGGGTAGGTTCACCCCTCCACTTT.

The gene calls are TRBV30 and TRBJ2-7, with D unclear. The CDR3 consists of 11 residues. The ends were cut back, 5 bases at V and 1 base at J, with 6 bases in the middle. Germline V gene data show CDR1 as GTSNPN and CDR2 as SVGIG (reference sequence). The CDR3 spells CAWVNSYEQYF. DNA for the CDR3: TGTGCCTGGGTTAATTCCTACGAGCAGTACTTC.

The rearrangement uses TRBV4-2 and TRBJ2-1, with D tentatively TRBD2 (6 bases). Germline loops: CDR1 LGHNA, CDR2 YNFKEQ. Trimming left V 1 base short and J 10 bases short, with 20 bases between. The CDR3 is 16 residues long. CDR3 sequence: CASSQVPWREGEEQFF. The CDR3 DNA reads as TGTGCCAGCAGCCAAGTTCCGTGGCGGGAAGGTGAGGAGCAGTTCTTC.

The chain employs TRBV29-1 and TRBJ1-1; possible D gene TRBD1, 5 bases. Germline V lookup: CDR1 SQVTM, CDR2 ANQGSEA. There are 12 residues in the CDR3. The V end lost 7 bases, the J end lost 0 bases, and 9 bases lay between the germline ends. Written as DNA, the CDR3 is TGCAGCGGTAAACAGGTGAACACTGAAGCTTTCTTT. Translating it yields CSGKQVNTEAFF.

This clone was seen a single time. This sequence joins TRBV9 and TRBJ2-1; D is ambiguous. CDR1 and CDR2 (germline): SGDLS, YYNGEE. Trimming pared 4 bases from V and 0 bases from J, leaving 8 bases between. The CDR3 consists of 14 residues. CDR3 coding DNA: TGTGCCAGCAGCCCACCGCACTCCTACAATGAGCAGTTCTTC. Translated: CASSPPHSYNEQFF.

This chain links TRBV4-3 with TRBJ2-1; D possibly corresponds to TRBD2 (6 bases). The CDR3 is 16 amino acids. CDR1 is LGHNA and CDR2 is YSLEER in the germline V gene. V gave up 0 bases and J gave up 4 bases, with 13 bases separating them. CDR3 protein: CASSQDRRGAYNEQFF. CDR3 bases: TGCGCCAGCAGCCAAGATAGGCGGGGAGCATACAATGAGCAGTTCTTC.

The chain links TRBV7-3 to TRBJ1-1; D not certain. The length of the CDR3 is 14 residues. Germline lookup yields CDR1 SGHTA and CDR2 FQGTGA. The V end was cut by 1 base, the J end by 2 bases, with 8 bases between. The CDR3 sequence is CASSLSVFNTEAFF. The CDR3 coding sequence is TGTGCCAGCAGCTTAAGTGTTTTCAACACTGAAGCTTTCTTT.

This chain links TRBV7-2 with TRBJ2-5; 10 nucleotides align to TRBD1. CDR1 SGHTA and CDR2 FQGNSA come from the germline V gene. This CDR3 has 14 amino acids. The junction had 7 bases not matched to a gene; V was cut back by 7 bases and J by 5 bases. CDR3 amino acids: CASTRDRGQETQYF. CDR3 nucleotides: TGTGCCAGCACGAGGGACAGGGGCCAGGAGACCCAGTACTTC.

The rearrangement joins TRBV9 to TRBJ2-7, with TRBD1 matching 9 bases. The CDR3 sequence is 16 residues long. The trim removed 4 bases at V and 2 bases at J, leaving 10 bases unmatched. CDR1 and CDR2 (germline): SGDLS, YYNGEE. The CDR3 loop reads CASSRQGVGAPYEQYF. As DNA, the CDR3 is TGTGCCAGCAGCCGACAGGGGGTGGGGGCGCCCTACGAGCAGTACTTC.

The CDR3 coding sequence is TGTGCCAGCAGCTTGGCGGGAGGGCCTTATCTTCAGTACTTC. Translation gives CASSLAGGPYLQYF. The chain has TRBV7-2 and TRBJ2-7; 9 nucleotides align to TRBD2. Germline CDR1 is SGHTA and CDR2 is FQGNSA. The V gene end was trimmed by 3 bases and the J gene end by 10 bases; junction bases not matched to a gene: 10. There are 14 residues in the CDR3.

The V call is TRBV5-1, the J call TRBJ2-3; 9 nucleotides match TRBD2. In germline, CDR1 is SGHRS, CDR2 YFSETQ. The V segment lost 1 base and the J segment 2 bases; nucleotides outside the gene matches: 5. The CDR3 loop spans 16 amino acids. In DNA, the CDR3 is TGCGCCAGCAGCTTGTCAGCGGGGGGATTCACAGATACGCAGTATTTT. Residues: CASSLSAGGFTDTQYF.

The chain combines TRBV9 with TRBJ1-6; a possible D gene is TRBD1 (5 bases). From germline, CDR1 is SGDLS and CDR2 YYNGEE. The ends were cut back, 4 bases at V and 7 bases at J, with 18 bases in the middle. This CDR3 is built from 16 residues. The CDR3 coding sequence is TGTGCCAGCAGCCCGGGGGGATGGGTAACGAATTCACCCCTCCACTTT. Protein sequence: CASSPGGWVTNSPLHF.

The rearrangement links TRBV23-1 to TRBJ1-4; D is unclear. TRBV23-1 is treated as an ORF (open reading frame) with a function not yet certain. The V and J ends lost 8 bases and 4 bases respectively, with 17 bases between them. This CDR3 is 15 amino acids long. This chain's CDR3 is CASRKRWGYNEKLFF. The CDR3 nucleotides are TGCGCCAGCCGCAAACGGTGGGGATATAATGAAAAACTGTTTTTT.

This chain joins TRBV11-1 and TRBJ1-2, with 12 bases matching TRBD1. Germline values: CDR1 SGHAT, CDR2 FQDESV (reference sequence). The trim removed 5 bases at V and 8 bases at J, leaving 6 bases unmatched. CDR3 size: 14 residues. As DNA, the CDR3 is TGTGCCAGCAGCCCGGGGACAGGGGGCAGAGGCTACACCTTC. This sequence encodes CASSPGTGGRGYTF.

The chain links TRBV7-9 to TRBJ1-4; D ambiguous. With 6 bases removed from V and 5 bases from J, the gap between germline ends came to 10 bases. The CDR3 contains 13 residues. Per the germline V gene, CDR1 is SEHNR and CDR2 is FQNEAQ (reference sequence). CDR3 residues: CASSRDPNEKLFF. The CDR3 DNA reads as TGTGCCAGCAGTCGGGATCCAAATGAAAAACTGTTTTTT.

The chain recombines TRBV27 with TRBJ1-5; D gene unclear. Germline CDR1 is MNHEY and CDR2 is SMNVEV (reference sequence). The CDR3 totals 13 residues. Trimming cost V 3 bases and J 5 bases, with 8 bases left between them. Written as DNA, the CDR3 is TGTGCCAGCAGTTTGAGGAATTATCAGCCCCAGCATTTT. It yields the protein CASSLRNYQPQHF.